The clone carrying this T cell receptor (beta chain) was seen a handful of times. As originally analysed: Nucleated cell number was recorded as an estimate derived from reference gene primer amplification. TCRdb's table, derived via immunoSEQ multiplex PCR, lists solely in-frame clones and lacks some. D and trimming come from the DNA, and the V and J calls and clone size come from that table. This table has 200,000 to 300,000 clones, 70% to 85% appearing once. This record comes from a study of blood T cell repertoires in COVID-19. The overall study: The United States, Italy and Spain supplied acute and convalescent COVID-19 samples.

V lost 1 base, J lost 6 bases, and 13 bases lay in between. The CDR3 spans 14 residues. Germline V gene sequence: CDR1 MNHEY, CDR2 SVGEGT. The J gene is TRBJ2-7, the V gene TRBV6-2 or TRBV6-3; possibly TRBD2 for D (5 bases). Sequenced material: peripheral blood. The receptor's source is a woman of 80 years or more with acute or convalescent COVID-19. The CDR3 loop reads CASSYFSTAGEQYF. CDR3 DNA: TGTGCCAGCAGTTACTTCAGCACGGCGGGCGAGCAGTACTTC.